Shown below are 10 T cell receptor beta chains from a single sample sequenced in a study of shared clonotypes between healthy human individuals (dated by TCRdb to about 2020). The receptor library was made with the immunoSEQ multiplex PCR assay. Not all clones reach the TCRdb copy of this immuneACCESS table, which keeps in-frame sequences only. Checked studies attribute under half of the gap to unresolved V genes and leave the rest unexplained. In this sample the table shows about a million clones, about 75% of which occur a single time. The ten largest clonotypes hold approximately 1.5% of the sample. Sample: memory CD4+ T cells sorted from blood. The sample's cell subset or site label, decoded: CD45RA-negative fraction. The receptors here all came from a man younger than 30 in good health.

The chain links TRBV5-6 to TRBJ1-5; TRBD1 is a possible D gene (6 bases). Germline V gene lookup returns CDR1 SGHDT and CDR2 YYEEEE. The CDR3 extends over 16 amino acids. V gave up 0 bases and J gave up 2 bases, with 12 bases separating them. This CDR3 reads CASSLGGPWGNQPQHF. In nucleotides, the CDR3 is TGTGCCAGCAGCTTGGGGGGGCCATGGGGCAATCAGCCCCAGCATTTT.

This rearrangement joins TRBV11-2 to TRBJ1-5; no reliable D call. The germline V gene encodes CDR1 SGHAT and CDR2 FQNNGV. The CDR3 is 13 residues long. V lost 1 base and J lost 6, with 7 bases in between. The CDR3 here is CASSLAEGQPQHF. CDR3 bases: TGTGCCAGCAGCTTAGCGGAGGGTCAGCCCCAGCATTTT.

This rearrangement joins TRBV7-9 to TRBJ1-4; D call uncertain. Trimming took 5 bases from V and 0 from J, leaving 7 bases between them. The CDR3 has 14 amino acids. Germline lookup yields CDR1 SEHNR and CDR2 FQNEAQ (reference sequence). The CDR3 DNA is TGTGCCAGCAGCACGCGCACAACTAATGAAAAACTGTTTTTT. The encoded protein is CASSTRTTNEKLFF.

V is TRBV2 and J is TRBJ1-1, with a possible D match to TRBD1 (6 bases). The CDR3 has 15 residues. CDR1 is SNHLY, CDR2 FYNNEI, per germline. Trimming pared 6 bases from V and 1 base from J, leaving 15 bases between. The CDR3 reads CASSVLGGQNTEAFF. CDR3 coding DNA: TGTGCCAGCAGCGTCCTGGGGGGCCAGAACACTGAAGCTTTCTTT.

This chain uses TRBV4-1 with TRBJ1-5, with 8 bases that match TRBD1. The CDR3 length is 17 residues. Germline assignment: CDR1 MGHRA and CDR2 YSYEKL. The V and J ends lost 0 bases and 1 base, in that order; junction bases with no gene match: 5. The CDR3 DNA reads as TGCGCCAGCAGCCAAGATTACAGGACAGGGAGCAATCAGCCCCAGCATTTT. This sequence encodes CASSQDYRTGSNQPQHF.

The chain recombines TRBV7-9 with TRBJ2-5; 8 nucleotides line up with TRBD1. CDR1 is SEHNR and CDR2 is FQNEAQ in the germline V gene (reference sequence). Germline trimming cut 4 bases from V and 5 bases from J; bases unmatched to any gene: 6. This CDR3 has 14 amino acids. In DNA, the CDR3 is TGTGCCAGCAGCTCACAGGGGGGAGCCGAGACCCAGTACTTC. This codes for CASSSQGGAETQYF.

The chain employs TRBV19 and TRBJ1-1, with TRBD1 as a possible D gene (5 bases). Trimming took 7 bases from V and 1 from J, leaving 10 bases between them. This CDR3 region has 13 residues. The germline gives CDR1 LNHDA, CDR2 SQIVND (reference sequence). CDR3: CASKKGRNTEAFF. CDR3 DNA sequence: TGTGCCAGTAAAAAGGGGAGGAACACTGAAGCTTTCTTT.

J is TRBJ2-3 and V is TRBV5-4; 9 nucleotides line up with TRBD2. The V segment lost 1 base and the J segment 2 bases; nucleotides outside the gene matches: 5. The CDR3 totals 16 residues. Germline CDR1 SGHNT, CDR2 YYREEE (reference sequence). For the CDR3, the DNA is TGTGCCAGCAGCTTGAGGGCGGGGGGGTTCACAGATACGCAGTATTTT. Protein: CASSLRAGGFTDTQYF.

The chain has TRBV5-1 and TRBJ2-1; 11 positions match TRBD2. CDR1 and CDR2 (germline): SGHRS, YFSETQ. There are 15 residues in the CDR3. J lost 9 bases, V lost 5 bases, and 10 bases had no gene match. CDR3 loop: CASSATSGVLSEQFF. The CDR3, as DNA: TGCGCCAGCAGTGCGACTAGCGGGGTCTTAAGTGAGCAGTTCTTC.

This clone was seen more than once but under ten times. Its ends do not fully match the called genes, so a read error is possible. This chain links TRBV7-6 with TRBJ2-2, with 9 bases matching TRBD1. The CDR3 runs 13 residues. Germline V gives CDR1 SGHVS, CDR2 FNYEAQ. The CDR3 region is CASSSMTGGVLFF. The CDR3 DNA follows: TGTGCCAGCAGCTCTATGACAGGGGGGGTGCTGTTTTTT.